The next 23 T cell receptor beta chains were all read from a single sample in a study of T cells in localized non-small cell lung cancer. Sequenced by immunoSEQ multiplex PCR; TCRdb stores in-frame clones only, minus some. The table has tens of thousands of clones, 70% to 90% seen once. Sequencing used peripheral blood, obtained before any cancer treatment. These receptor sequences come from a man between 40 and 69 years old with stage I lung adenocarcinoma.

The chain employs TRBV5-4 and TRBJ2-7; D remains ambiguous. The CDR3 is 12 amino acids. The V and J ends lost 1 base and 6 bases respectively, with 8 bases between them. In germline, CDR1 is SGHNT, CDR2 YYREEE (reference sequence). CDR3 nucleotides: TGTGCCAGCAGCTTGTCTAGGTCCGAGCAGTACTTC. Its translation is CASSLSRSEQYF.

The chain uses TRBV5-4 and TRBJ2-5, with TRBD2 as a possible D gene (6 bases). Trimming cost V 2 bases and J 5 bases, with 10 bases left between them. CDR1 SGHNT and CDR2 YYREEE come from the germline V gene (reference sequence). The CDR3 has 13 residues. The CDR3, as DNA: TGTGCCAGCAGCTTCCGGGGGAATGAGACCCAGTACTTC. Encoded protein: CASSFRGNETQYF.

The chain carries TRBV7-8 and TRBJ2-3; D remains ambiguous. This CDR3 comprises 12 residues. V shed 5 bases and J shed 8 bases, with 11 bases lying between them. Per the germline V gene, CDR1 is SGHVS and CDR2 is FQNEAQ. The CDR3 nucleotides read TGTGCCAGCAGCCCGGTCGTAGGTACGCAGTATTTT. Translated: CASSPVVGTQYF.

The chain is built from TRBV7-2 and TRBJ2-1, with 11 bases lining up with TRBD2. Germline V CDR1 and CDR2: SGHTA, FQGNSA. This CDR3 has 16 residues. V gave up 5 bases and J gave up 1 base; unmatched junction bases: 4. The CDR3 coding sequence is TGTGCCAGCAGCCCCTGGACTAGCGGGTCCTACAATGAGCAGTTCTTC. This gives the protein CASSPWTSGSYNEQFF.

CDR3 sequence: CASSLLLGPLPEKLFF. The CDR3, as DNA: TGTGCCAGCAGTTTACTTCTGGGACCCTTGCCTGAAAAACTGTTTTTT. The J gene is TRBJ1-4, the V gene TRBV28; D is perhaps TRBD1 (5 bases). V was clipped by 2 bases and J by 7 bases, with 17 bases between them. This CDR3 has 16 residues. CDR1 MDHEN and CDR2 SYDVKM come from the germline V gene.

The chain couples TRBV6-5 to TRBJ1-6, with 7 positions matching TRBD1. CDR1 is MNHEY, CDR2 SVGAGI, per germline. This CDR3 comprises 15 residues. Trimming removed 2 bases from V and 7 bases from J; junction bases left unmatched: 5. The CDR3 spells CASSYRQGPNSPLHF. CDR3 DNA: TGTGCCAGCAGTTACAGACAGGGCCCGAATTCACCCCTCCACTTT.

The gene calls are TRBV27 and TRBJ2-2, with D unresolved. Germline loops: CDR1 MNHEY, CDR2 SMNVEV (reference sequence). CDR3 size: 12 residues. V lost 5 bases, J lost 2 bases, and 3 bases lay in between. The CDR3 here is CASSLNTGELFF. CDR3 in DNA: TGTGCCAGCAGTCTAAACACCGGGGAGCTGTTTTTT.

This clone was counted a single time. CDR3 coding DNA: TGTGCCAGCAGCCTGCGGCAGGGGGCTAACAATGAGCAGTTCTTC. This translates into CASSLRQGANNEQFF. The chain joins TRBV2 to TRBJ2-1; TRBD1 aligns across 8 bases. CDR1 SNHLY and CDR2 FYNNEI come from the germline V gene. With V trimmed by 6 bases and J by 5 bases, 9 bases remained unmatched. The CDR3 has 15 amino acids. Looking up the rest from reference TRBV2 and TRBJ2-1 gives the full variable domain: EPEVTQTPSHQVTQMGQEVILRCVPISNHLYFYWYRQILGQKVEFLVSFYNNEISEKSEIFDDQFSVERPDGSNFTLKIRSTKLEDSAMYFCASSLRQGANNEQFFGPGTRLTVL.

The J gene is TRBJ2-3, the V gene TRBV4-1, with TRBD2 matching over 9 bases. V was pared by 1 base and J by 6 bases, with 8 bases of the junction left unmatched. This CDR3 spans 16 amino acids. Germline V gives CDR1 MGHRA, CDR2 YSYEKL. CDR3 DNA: TGCGCCAGCAGCCAAGTCACAGCGGGAGGCCCCGATACGCAGTATTTT. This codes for CASSQVTAGGPDTQYF.

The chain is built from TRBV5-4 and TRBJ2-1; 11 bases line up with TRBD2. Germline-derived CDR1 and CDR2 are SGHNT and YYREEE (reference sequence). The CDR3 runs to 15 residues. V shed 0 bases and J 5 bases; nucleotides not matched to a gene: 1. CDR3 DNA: TGTGCCAGCAGCTTGGAACTAGCGGGAGACAATGAGCAGTTCTTC. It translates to CASSLELAGDNEQFF.

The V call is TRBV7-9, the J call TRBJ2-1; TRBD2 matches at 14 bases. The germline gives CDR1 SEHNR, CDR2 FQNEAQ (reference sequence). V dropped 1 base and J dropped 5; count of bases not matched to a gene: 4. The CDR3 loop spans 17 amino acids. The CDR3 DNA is TGTGCCAGCAGCTTAGGGAGGGGACTAGCGGGAGACAATGAGCAGTTCTTC. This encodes CASSLGRGLAGDNEQFF.

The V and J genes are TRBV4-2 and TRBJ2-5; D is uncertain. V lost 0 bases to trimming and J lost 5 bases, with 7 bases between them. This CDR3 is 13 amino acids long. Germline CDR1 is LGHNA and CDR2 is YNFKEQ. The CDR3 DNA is TGTGCCAGCAGCCAAGATGGCTCTGAGACCCAGTACTTC. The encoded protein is CASSQDGSETQYF.

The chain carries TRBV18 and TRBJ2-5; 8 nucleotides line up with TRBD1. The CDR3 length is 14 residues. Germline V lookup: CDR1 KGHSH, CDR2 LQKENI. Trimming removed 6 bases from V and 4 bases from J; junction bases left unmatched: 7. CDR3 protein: CASSQETGGETQYF. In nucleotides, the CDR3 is TGTGCCAGCTCCCAAGAAACAGGGGGAGAGACCCAGTACTTC.

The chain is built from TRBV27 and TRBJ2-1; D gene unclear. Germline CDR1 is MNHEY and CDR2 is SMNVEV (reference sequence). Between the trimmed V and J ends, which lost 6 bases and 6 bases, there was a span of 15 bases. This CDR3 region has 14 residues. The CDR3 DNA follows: TGTGCCAGCAGACCCGGGTTCCCAGGCAATGAGCAGTTCTTC. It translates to CASRPGFPGNEQFF.

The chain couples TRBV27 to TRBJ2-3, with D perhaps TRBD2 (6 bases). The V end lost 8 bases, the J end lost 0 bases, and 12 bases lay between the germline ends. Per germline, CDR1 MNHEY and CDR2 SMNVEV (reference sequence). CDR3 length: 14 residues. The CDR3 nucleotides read TGTGCCAGCGGATACGGGGGTAGCACAGATACGCAGTATTTT. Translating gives CASGYGGSTDTQYF.

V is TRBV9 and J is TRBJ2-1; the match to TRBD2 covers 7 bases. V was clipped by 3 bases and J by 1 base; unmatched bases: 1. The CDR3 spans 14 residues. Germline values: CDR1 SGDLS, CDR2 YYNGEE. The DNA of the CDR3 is TGTGCCAGCAGCGGCGGGAGTTCCTACAATGAGCAGTTCTTC. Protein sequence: CASSGGSSYNEQFF.

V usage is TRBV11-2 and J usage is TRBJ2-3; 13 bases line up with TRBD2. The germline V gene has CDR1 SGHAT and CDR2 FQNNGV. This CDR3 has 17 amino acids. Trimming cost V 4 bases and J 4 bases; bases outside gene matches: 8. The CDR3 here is CASSSWTSGRRADTQYF. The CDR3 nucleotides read TGTGCCAGCAGCTCCTGGACTAGCGGGAGACGTGCAGATACGCAGTATTTT. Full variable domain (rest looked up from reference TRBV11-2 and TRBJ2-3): EAGVAQSPRYKIIEKRQSVAFWCNPISGHATLYWYQQILGQGPKLLIQFQNNGVVDDSQLPKDRFSAERLKGVDSTLKIQPAKLEDSAVYLCASSSWTSGRRADTQYFGPGTRLTVL.

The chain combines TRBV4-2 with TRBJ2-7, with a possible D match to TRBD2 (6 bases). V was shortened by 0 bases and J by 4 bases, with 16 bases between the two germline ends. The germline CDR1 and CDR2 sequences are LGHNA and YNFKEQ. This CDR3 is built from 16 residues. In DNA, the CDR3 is TGTGCCAGCAGCCAAGATCCTGGGACTCATCTTTACGAGCAGTACTTC. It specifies CASSQDPGTHLYEQYF.

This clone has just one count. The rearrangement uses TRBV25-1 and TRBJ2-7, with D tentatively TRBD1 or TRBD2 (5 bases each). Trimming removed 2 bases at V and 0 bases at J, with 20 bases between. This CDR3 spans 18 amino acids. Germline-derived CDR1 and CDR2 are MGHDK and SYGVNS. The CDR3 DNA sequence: TGTGCCAGCAGTGAAAGAACATTGGGACCACCAAGCTCCTACGAGCAGTACTTC. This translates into CASSERTLGPPSSYEQYF.

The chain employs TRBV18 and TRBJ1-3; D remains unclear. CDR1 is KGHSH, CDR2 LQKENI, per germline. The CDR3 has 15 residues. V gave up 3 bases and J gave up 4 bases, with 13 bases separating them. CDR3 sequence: CASSPPYFRGNTIYF. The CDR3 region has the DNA TGTGCCAGCTCACCCCCGTATTTTCGGGGAAACACCATATATTTT.

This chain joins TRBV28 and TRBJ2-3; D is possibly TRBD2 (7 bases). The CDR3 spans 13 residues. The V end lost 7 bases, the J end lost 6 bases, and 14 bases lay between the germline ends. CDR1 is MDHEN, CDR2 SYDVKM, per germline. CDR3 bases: TGTGCCAGCACCCGGGGGGCGCGGGATACGCAGTATTTT. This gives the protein CASTRGARDTQYF.

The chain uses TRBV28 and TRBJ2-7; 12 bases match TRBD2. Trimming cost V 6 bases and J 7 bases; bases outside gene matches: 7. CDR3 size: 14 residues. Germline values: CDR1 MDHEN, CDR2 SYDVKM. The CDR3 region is CASSRLAGVWEQYF. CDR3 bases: TGTGCCAGCAGCCGACTAGCGGGAGTCTGGGAGCAGTACTTC.

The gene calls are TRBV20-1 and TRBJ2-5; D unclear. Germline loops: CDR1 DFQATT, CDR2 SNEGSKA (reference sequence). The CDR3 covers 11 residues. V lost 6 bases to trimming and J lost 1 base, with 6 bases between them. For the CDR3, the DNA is TGCAGTGCAGTCATCCAAGAGACCCAGTACTTC. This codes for CSAVIQETQYF.